A selection of T cell receptor beta chains follows, all from one sample in a study of blood T cells in healthy people across ages. TCRdb re-analysed the 5' RACE reads in MiXCR, keeping a single row per CDR3 protein. In the table there are fewer than 900,000 distinct CDR3 sequences, around 36% of which are singletons. The sample was blood. These receptors originate from a man between 18 and 35 years old in good health. The CDR3 runs from the conserved cysteine through the conserved F or W. The order of the fields is clone size, D gene, V gene, J gene, CDR3 protein, CDR3 DNA. The D gene is left open where the match is weak. A row's size may be missing; if present it is once, few, many or a size class.

size: few; D: -; V: TRBV7-8; J: TRBJ1-2; CDR3: CASSSLVVPNYGYTF; DNA: TGTGCCAGCAGCTCCTTAGTCGTACCGAACTATGGCTACACCTTC
size: -; D: -; V: TRBV7-2; J: TRBJ2-1; CDR3: CASSSYGPGFF; DNA: TGTGCCAGCAGCTCGTACGGTCCCGGGTTCTTC
size: -; D: TRBD1; V: TRBV20-1; J: TRBJ1-2; CDR3: CSARGVPGQPLILGGYTF; DNA: TGCAGTGCTAGGGGAGTCCCGGGACAGCCGCTAATCTTAGGTGGCTACACCTTC
size: many; D: -; V: TRBV20-1; J: TRBJ2-7; CDR3: CSATGADSYEQYF; DNA: TGCAGTGCTACTGGGGCAGACTCCTACGAGCAGTACTTC
size: once; D: -; V: TRBV11-2; J: TRBJ2-5; CDR3: CASSLVGAGEQYF; DNA: TGTGCCAGCAGCTTAGTCGGGGCCGGAGAGCAGTACTTC
size: -; D: -; V: TRBV9; J: TRBJ1-1; CDR3: CASTLGARVSNTEAFF; DNA: TGTGCCAGCACCTTGGGGGCGCGAGTCTCGAACACTGAAGCTTTCTTT
size: few; D: -; V: TRBV4-2; J: TRBJ2-7; CDR3: CASSQDPGQSNEQYF; DNA: TGTGCCAGCAGCCAAGATCCGGGGCAGTCCAATGAGCAGTACTTC
size: many; D: -; V: TRBV20-1; J: TRBJ2-1; CDR3: CSARENGGRGDNEQFF; DNA: TGCAGTGCGCGCGAAAACGGGGGGCGTGGTGACAATGAGCAGTTCTTC
size: few; D: -; V: TRBV19; J: TRBJ1-1; CDR3: CASQDRGAGNTEAFF; DNA: TGTGCCAGTCAAGATAGGGGGGCGGGGAACACTGAAGCTTTCTTT
size: -; D: TRBD2; V: TRBV20-1; J: TRBJ2-7; CDR3: CSARGISGGDSYNEQYF; DNA: TGCAGTGCTAGAGGAATTAGCGGGGGGGACTCCTACAATGAGCAGTACTTC
size: few; D: -; V: TRBV20-1; J: TRBJ1-2; CDR3: CSARDGSALYGYTF; DNA: TGCAGTGCCAGGGACGGCTCAGCTCTCTATGGCTACACCTTC
size: many; D: -; V: TRBV25-1; J: TRBJ2-5; CDR3: CASSARDSWETQYF; DNA: TGTGCCAGCAGTGCGCGGGACAGTTGGGAGACCCAGTACTTC
size: -; D: -; V: TRBV5-5; J: TRBJ2-7; CDR3: CASSFELDWNYEQYF; DNA: TGTGCCAGCAGCTTTGAATTGGACTGGAACTACGAGCAGTACTTC
size: -; D: -; V: TRBV28; J: TRBJ2-3; CDR3: CASSLQQRDTQYF; DNA: TGTGCCAGCAGTTTGCAACAAAGGGATACGCAGTATTTT
size: -; D: -; V: TRBV14; J: TRBJ1-6; CDR3: CASSPGASSPLHF; DNA: TGTGCCAGCAGCCCAGGAGCCAGTTCACCCCTCCACTTT
size: -; D: TRBD1; V: TRBV6-5; J: TRBJ1-2; CDR3: CASSPITGEANYGYTF; DNA: TGTGCCAGCAGTCCTATTACAGGGGAAGCTAACTATGGCTACACCTTC
size: few; D: TRBD1; V: TRBV11-2; J: TRBJ2-7; CDR3: CASSLAPPGTGMGEQYF; DNA: TGTGCCAGCAGCTTAGCCCCCCCCGGGACAGGGATGGGCGAGCAGTACTTC
size: few; D: TRBD1; V: TRBV3-1; J: TRBJ2-1; CDR3: CASGPHRGESSYNEQFF; DNA: TGTGCCAGTGGACCGCACAGGGGCGAATCCTCCTACAATGAGCAGTTCTTC
size: few; D: -; V: TRBV11-1; J: TRBJ2-5; CDR3: CASSLTGYGETQYF; DNA: TGTGCCAGCAGCTTGACGGGGTATGGAGAGACCCAGTACTTC
size: few; D: -; V: TRBV4-2; J: TRBJ2-4; CDR3: CASSYVEQGGGVKIAKNIQYF; DNA: TGTGCCAGCAGCTACGTCGAGCAGGGAGGAGGAGTAAAAATAGCCAAAAACATTCAGTACTTC
size: few; D: TRBD1; V: TRBV20-1; J: TRBJ1-1; CDR3: CSAYHTGTGVTEAFF; DNA: TGCAGTGCTTATCATACGGGGACAGGGGTCACTGAAGCTTTCTTT
size: -; D: TRBD2; V: TRBV25-1; J: TRBJ2-5; CDR3: CASSEYRGGGGRGQETQYF; DNA: TGTGCCAGCAGTGAATACCGTGGCGGGGGGGGAAGGGGCCAAGAGACCCAGTACTTC
size: few; D: -; V: TRBV7-9; J: TRBJ2-7; CDR3: CASSLSSGPSSYEQYF; DNA: TGTGCCAGCAGCCTGTCCTCGGGACCGAGCTCCTACGAGCAGTACTTC
size: -; D: -; V: TRBV20-1; J: TRBJ2-1; CDR3: CSAKVGDVDNEQFF; DNA: TGCAGTGCTAAAGTTGGGGACGTTGACAATGAGCAGTTCTTC
size: few; D: -; V: TRBV7-9; J: TRBJ2-7; CDR3: CASSLEAGLVSEQYF; DNA: TGTGCCAGCAGCTTAGAGGCCGGGTTGGTAAGTGAGCAGTACTTC
size: -; D: TRBD2; V: TRBV6-2/TRBV6-3; J: TRBJ2-3; CDR3: CASSYSVSGGPTQYF; DNA: TGTGCCAGCAGTTACTCGGTCAGCGGGGGGCCTACGCAGTATTTT
size: few; D: TRBD1; V: TRBV20-1; J: TRBJ2-3; CDR3: CSAGTDTDTQYF; DNA: TGCAGTGCCGGGACAGACACAGATACGCAGTATTTT
size: -; D: -; V: TRBV6-5; J: TRBJ2-1; CDR3: CASSLTGGGTYNERFF; DNA: TGTGCCAGCAGTTTGACAGGAGGTGGGACTTACAATGAGCGGTTCTTC
size: -; D: TRBD2; V: TRBV20-1; J: TRBJ2-3; CDR3: CSTPPAGGDTQYF; DNA: TGCAGTACGCCCCCAGCGGGGGGCGATACGCAGTATTTT
size: -; D: TRBD2; V: TRBV4-3; J: TRBJ2-5; CDR3: CASSQPGVSGAAQETQYF; DNA: TGCGCCAGCAGCCAACCCGGAGTTAGCGGGGCCGCTCAAGAGACCCAGTACTTC
size: -; D: TRBD2; V: TRBV12-3/TRBV12-4; J: TRBJ2-5; CDR3: CASSYSGEETQYF; DNA: TGTGCCAGCAGTTATAGCGGGGAGGAGACCCAGTACTTC
size: many; D: -; V: TRBV7-7; J: TRBJ2-1; CDR3: CASSFRGQNEQFF; DNA: TGTGCCAGCAGCTTTCGGGGGCAAAATGAGCAGTTCTTC
size: -; D: -; V: TRBV6-6; J: TRBJ2-1; CDR3: CASSDATNNEQFF; DNA: TGTGCCAGCAGTGACGCGACTAACAATGAGCAGTTCTTC
size: few; D: TRBD1; V: TRBV7-9; J: TRBJ2-7; CDR3: CASSRSGQGEQYF; DNA: TGTGCCAGCAGCCGATCGGGACAGGGCGAGCAGTACTTC
size: once; D: -; V: TRBV12-3/TRBV12-4; J: TRBJ1-4; CDR3: CASRRQQKEKLFF; DNA: TGTGCCAGCAGAAGACAGCAAAAGGAAAAACTGTTTTTT
size: few; D: -; V: TRBV27; J: TRBJ2-3; CDR3: CASSLTRQSDTQYF; DNA: TGTGCCAGCAGTCTAACCCGACAGTCAGATACGCAGTATTTT
size: -; D: TRBD2; V: TRBV5-1; J: TRBJ2-1; CDR3: CASSEGLAGNEQFF; DNA: TGCGCCAGCAGCGAGGGACTAGCGGGCAATGAGCAGTTCTTC
size: many; D: -; V: TRBV4-3; J: TRBJ2-7; CDR3: CASSLGGPTYEQYF; DNA: TGCGCCAGCAGCCTAGGAGGACCCACCTACGAGCAGTACTTC
size: -; D: TRBD1; V: TRBV6-6; J: TRBJ2-3; CDR3: CASSDADRADTQYF; DNA: TGTGCCAGCAGTGACGCCGACAGGGCAGATACGCAGTATTTT
size: -; D: -; V: TRBV4-2; J: TRBJ2-3; CDR3: CARSQDRTSTDTQYF; DNA: TGTGCCCGCAGCCAAGACAGAACGAGCACAGATACGCAGTATTTT
size: many; D: -; V: TRBV7-9; J: TRBJ2-3; CDR3: CASSLGLKNEYF; DNA: TGTGCCAGCAGCTTAGGGCTGAAGAATGAGTATTTT
size: few; D: TRBD1; V: TRBV5-1; J: TRBJ2-5; CDR3: CASSLLGQGWRGETQYF; DNA: TGCGCCAGCAGCTTGTTGGGACAGGGTTGGCGTGGAGAGACCCAGTACTTC
size: -; D: -; V: TRBV20-1; J: TRBJ2-5; CDR3: CSARDTRDLQETQYF; DNA: TGCAGTGCTAGAGATACGAGGGATCTCCAAGAGACCCAGTACTTC
size: -; D: -; V: TRBV6-5; J: TRBJ2-3; CDR3: CASSYDLPTDTQYF; DNA: TGTGCCAGCAGTTACGATTTGCCCACAGATACGCAGTATTTT
size: few; D: TRBD1; V: TRBV20-1; J: TRBJ1-1; CDR3: CSAGNLDRGRTEAFF; DNA: TGCAGTGCCGGTAATTTGGACAGGGGGCGGACTGAAGCTTTCTTT
size: -; D: -; V: TRBV27; J: TRBJ2-1; CDR3: CASSFRPDRGQETQFF; DNA: TGTGCCAGCAGTTTCCGCCCCGACAGAGGTCAAGAGACCCAGTTCTTC
size: few; D: -; V: TRBV4-2; J: TRBJ1-1; CDR3: CASSQDRGGTAEAFF; DNA: TGTGCCAGCAGCCAAGACCGGGGAGGGACGGCGGAAGCTTTCTTT
size: few; D: -; V: TRBV7-2; J: TRBJ2-7; CDR3: CASSLVWQASRISWYEQYF; DNA: TGTGCCAGCAGCTTAGTATGGCAGGCTAGCCGTATTAGTTGGTACGAGCAGTACTTC
size: once; D: TRBD2; V: TRBV6-2/TRBV6-3; J: TRBJ2-7; CDR3: CASAHIMGLAGGPSYNEQYF; DNA: TGTGCCAGCGCCCACATCATGGGACTAGCGGGGGGGCCCTCCTACAATGAGCAGTACTTC
size: -; D: -; V: TRBV12-3/TRBV12-4; J: TRBJ2-3; CDR3: CASSFRGRGPQYF; DNA: TGTGCCAGCAGTTTTAGGGGACGGGGGCCCCAGTATTTT
size: -; D: -; V: TRBV9; J: TRBJ1-1; CDR3: CASSVGWGTDTEAFF; DNA: TGTGCCAGCAGCGTAGGGTGGGGGACGGACACTGAAGCTTTCTTT
size: few; D: -; V: TRBV5-4; J: TRBJ1-4; CDR3: CASSPGSPRGEKLFF; DNA: TGTGCCAGCAGCCCAGGGAGCCCTAGGGGTGAAAAACTGTTTTTT
size: few; D: -; V: TRBV7-2; J: TRBJ2-1; CDR3: CASTPERSEQFF; DNA: TGTGCCAGCACCCCCGAGAGGAGTGAGCAGTTCTTC
size: many; D: -; V: TRBV4-2; J: TRBJ2-7; CDR3: CASSQQTAYEQYF; DNA: TGTGCCAGCAGCCAACAGACTGCCTACGAGCAGTACTTC
size: few; D: -; V: TRBV12-5; J: TRBJ2-1; CDR3: CASGAGVNEQFF; DNA: TGTGCTAGTGGCGCTGGGGTCAATGAGCAGTTCTTC
size: -; D: -; V: TRBV4-2; J: TRBJ1-1; CDR3: CASSQQRGRVNTEAFF; DNA: TGTGCCAGCAGCCAACAGCGGGGTCGGGTGAACACTGAAGCTTTCTTT